This section outlines one T cell receptor (beta chain) sequence together with its context. Regions amplified from RNA transcripts were the TCR beta CDR3 regions. Using the HTBI primer set, a first-round RT-PCR was run on the TCR CDR3. MiXCR was run by TCRdb on the multiplex PCR reads, yielding one entry per CDR3 protein. The profile shows roughly 380,000 distinct CDR3 sequences, 11% to 15% of them singletons. The trim removed 5 bases at V and 6 bases at J, leaving 10 bases unmatched. CDR3 length equals 15 residues. The germline gives CDR1 SGHAT, CDR2 FQNNGV. The data derive from a study of T cells in Graves' hyperthyroidism and ophthalmopathy. Graves' hyperthyroidism is called stable when ophthalmopathy does not progress within 18 months.

Sequencing was performed on blood. This TCR was sampled from a woman aged 55-75 years with Graves' hyperthyroidism. The chain has TRBV11-2 and TRBJ2-3, with TRBD2 identical over 8 bases. DNA of the CDR3: TGTGCCAGCAGCGCCCTAGCGGGTGGGAGGGATACGCAGTATTTT. Translating gives CASSALAGGRDTQYF.